The clone carrying this TCR beta chain was detected only a few times. The antigen is not known. Time point given: patch test 1, 2 weeks after DPC sensitization. Documented treatment: therapeutic diphenylcyclopropenone sensitization with weekly scalp DPC. Blood sampling occurred before each patch-test application. The sample comes from a study of human T cells and chemical hapten exposure. General study points: DPC sensitization produced no change in TCRs with frequency above 1 in 1000.

CDR3 size: 14 residues. Trimming cost V 3 bases and J 6 bases; bases outside gene matches: 5. The germline V gene has CDR1 LGHDT and CDR2 YNNKEL (reference sequence). Individual cDNA molecules (in the library) carried attached unique molecular identifiers. One entry per CDR3 protein results from TCRdb running MiXCR on the RACE reads. The table includes 120,000 or so distinct CDR3 sequences, roughly 15% detected once. This chain connects TRBV3-1 to TRBJ1-1; 9 bases match TRBD1. The sequencing used whole blood, collected in connection with sensitization to the hapten diphenylcyclopropenone (DPC). The clonotype was recovered from a man aged 18 to 35 with alopecia areata. Some clones in this sample may be carry-over from other donors' samples. Written as DNA, the CDR3 is TGTGCCAGCAGCCAGGACGACAGGGGGTCTGAAGCTTTCTTT. This encodes CASSQDDRGSEAFF. The full variable domain, its missing parts supplied by reference TRBV3-1 and TRBJ1-1, is DTAVSQTPKYLVTQMGNDKSIKCEQNLGHDTMYWYKQDSKKFLKIMFSYNNKELIINETVPNRFSPKSPDKAHLNLHINSLELGDSAVYFCASSQDDRGSEAFFGQGTRLTVV.